Presented here are 21 T cell receptor beta chains from one specimen sequenced in a study of EBV T-cell therapy then PD-1 blockade in nasopharyngeal carcinoma. These TCRs are of unknown antigen specificity. Sample treatment: AdE1-LMPpoly-expanded autologous EBV-specific T-cell therapy followed by anti-PD-1 nivolumab. Libraries were prepared by immunoSEQ multiplex PCR; TCRdb keeps only in-frame clonotypes and omits some of them. This table has 15,000 to 20,000 clones, roughly 84% appearing once. The sequencing used CD8+ T cells from blood, collected at roughly day 32 from a patient whose treatment included autologous EBV-specific T cells and nivolumab. These receptors all stem from a middle-aged man with nasopharyngeal carcinoma.

The chain employs TRBV11-2 and TRBJ2-2; 13 bases map to TRBD2. CDR3 length: 19 residues. V lost 5 bases and J lost 4; bases outside the gene matches: 13. CDR1 is SGHAT, CDR2 FQNNGV, per germline. CDR3 sequence reads: CASSRTALAGGPGTGELFF. The CDR3 region has the DNA TGTGCCAGCAGCCGAACGGCACTAGCGGGGGGGCCGGGCACCGGGGAGCTGTTTTTT.

The V and J genes are TRBV5-5 and TRBJ1-5, with D maybe TRBD1 (5 bases). The length of the CDR3 is 13 residues. V lost 7 bases and J 3 bases, leaving 11 bases between the germline ends. Germline V lookup: CDR1 SGHKS, CDR2 YYEKEE (reference sequence). The CDR3 DNA sequence: TGTGCCAGCTCTGGACAATACAATCAGCCCCAGCATTTT. Its protein product is CASSGQYNQPQHF.

The V and J genes are TRBV5-4 and TRBJ2-7; D may be TRBD2 (5 bases). CDR3 size: 14 residues. Trimming cost V 0 bases and J 5 bases, with 12 bases left between them. CDR1 and CDR2 (germline): SGHNT, YYREEE (reference sequence). The CDR3 reads CASSLALAIDEQYF. The CDR3 region has the DNA TGTGCCAGCAGCTTGGCCCTAGCAATCGACGAGCAGTACTTC. The full variable domain, with the rest looked up from reference TRBV5-4 and TRBJ2-7, is ETGVTQSPTHLIKTRGQQVTLRCSSQSGHNTVSWYQQALGQGPQFIFQYYREEENGRGNFPPRFSGLQFPNYSSELNVNALELDDSALYLCASSLALAIDEQYFGPGTRLTVT.

The chain carries TRBV5-5 and TRBJ2-5; no definite D call. The V and J ends lost 3 bases and 5 bases respectively, with 11 bases between them. Germline CDR1 is SGHKS and CDR2 is YYEKEE (reference sequence). CDR3 length: 13 residues. This CDR3 reads CASSWWGGETQYF. The CDR3 coding sequence is TGTGCCAGCAGCTGGTGGGGTGGTGAGACCCAGTACTTC.

CDR3 region: CAWSTPPGQGFFWYF. In nucleotides, the CDR3 is TGTGCCTGGAGTACGCCGCCGGGACAGGGATTTTTCTGGTACTTC. The chain uses TRBV30 and TRBJ2-7; 9 bases align to TRBD1. Germline assignment: CDR1 GTSNPN and CDR2 SVGIG (reference sequence). The CDR3 is 15 residues long. The V segment lost 2 bases and the J segment 12 bases; nucleotides outside the gene matches: 17.

The CDR3 DNA reads as TGCGCCAGCAGCCAAGATCGTGGGCTAAATCAGCCCCAGCATTTT. Its translation: CASSQDRGLNQPQHF. V and J are TRBV4-1 and TRBJ1-5; D is ambiguous. V was pared by 0 bases and J by 4 bases, with 10 bases between. Germline V lookup: CDR1 MGHRA, CDR2 YSYEKL. This CDR3 comprises 15 residues.

J is TRBJ2-1 and V is TRBV7-9; no clear D. Germline-derived CDR1 and CDR2 are SEHNR and FQNEAQ (reference sequence). This CDR3 has 15 amino acids. Trimming took 5 bases from V and 0 from J, leaving 11 bases between them. The chain's CDR3 is CASSPDSSSYNEQFF. The CDR3 nucleotides read TGTGCCAGCAGCCCCGACTCGAGCTCCTACAATGAGCAGTTCTTC.

V gene TRBV9 combines with J gene TRBJ2-1, with 13 positions matching TRBD2. Germline lookup yields CDR1 SGDLS and CDR2 YYNGEE. The CDR3 covers 15 residues. Trimming cost V 3 bases and J 8 bases; bases outside gene matches: 5. The CDR3 nucleotides read TGTGCCAGCAGCGCCGGGACTAGCGGGGACCATGAGCAGTTCTTC. It is translated as CASSAGTSGDHEQFF.

The rearrangement links TRBV7-2 to TRBJ2-7; 9 bases map to TRBD1. CDR3 length: 14 residues. Losses at the gene ends were 1 base for V and 4 bases for J; bases not matched to a gene: 2. Germline V gives CDR1 SGHTA, CDR2 FQGNSA. The chain's CDR3 is CASSLVGQGYEQYF. The CDR3 DNA follows: TGTGCCAGCAGCTTAGTGGGACAGGGATACGAGCAGTACTTC.

The J gene is TRBJ1-2, the V gene TRBV29-1; the D is unclear. The CDR3 runs to 13 residues. The germline gives CDR1 SQVTM, CDR2 ANQGSEA. V was pared by 2 bases and J by 4 bases, with 11 bases between. In DNA form, the CDR3 reads TGCAGCGTTGAAAAGGGTCTTGTCTATGGCTACACCTTC. Encoded protein: CSVEKGLVYGYTF.

J is TRBJ1-2 and V is TRBV5-6; D unresolved. The CDR3 totals 12 residues. With 3 bases removed from V and 5 bases from J, the gap between germline ends came to 8 bases. Germline CDR1 and CDR2: SGHDT and YYEEEE. The DNA of the CDR3 is TGTGCCAGCAGCTCGGAGAATTATGGCTACACCTTC. Translated, it gives CASSSENYGYTF. Variable domain in full (rest from reference TRBV5-6 and TRBJ1-2): DAGVTQSPTHLIKTRGQQVTLRCSPKSGHDTVSWYQQALGQGPQFIFQYYEEEERQRGNFPDRFSGHQFPNYSSELNVNALLLGDSALYLCASSSENYGYTFGSGTRLTVV.

V and J are TRBV6-1 and TRBJ2-2; no reliable D call. Trimming stripped 0 bases from V and 6 bases from J, with 11 bases between. CDR3 length: 15 amino acids. Germline CDR1 is MNHNS and CDR2 is SASEGT. This chain's CDR3 is CASSEAPGSSGELFF. The CDR3 DNA reads as TGTGCCAGCAGTGAAGCGCCAGGCTCCTCCGGGGAGCTGTTTTTT.

The chain couples TRBV15 to TRBJ1-1; 9 bases map to TRBD1. The junction had 9 bases not matched to a gene; V was cut back by 2 bases and J by 5 bases. The CDR3 contains 16 residues. Germline V gene lookup returns CDR1 LNHNV and CDR2 YYDKDF (reference sequence). The CDR3 loop reads CATSRPDRGSLTEAFF. CDR3 coding DNA: TGTGCCACCAGCAGACCCGACAGGGGGTCTCTGACTGAAGCTTTCTTT.

In its sample, this clone was seen once. This rearrangement joins TRBV25-1 to TRBJ2-1; 13 bases are shared with TRBD2. This CDR3 region has 18 residues. V lost 7 bases and J lost 3; bases outside the gene matches: 12. Germline loops: CDR1 MGHDK, CDR2 SYGVNS. CDR3 residues: CASTPGPLAGGFYNEQFF. The CDR3 DNA is TGTGCCAGCACCCCAGGCCCACTAGCGGGGGGGTTCTACAATGAGCAGTTCTTC.

The chain joins TRBV6-2 or TRBV6-3 to TRBJ2-3; 7 nucleotides line up with TRBD2. Per the germline V gene, CDR1 is MNHEY and CDR2 is SVGEGT. The V and J ends lost 6 bases and 4 bases, in that order; junction bases with no gene match: 10. There are 15 residues in the CDR3. The CDR3 coding sequence is TGTGCCAGCAGCGAGGGAGGGACTGGGGCAGATACGCAGTATTTT. This sequence encodes CASSEGGTGADTQYF.

The gene calls are TRBV6-2 or TRBV6-3 and TRBJ1-1; TRBD1 might be the D (5 bases). From germline, CDR1 is MNHEY and CDR2 SVGEGT. The CDR3 has 14 amino acids. Trimming took 0 bases from V and 3 from J, leaving 8 bases between them. The CDR3 reads CASSYSKGHTEAFF. In DNA, the CDR3 is TGTGCCAGCAGTTACTCGAAGGGGCACACTGAAGCTTTCTTT.

The V gene is TRBV4-3, the J gene TRBJ1-4, with no clear D. This CDR3 is built from 15 residues. V lost 0 bases to trimming and J lost 4 bases, with 9 bases between them. Germline V CDR1 and CDR2: LGHNA, YSLEER. DNA for the CDR3: TGCGCCAGCAGCCAAGAGGAGTGGGGTAATGAAAAACTGTTTTTT. Translation gives CASSQEEWGNEKLFF.

DNA for the CDR3: TGTGCCAGCAGGGGGGGGGCAGGTGAAAAACTGTTTTTT. This translates into CASRGGAGEKLFF. V usage is TRBV2 and J usage is TRBJ1-4; D perhaps matches TRBD1 (6 bases). CDR1 SNHLY and CDR2 FYNNEI come from the germline V gene. Trimming shortened V by 6 bases and J by 7 bases, and 12 bases separated the two germline ends. The CDR3 spans 13 residues.

The chain joins TRBV5-1 to TRBJ1-1; D call uncertain. V lost 6 bases and J lost 4, with 16 bases in between. The CDR3 has 14 amino acids. Per the germline V gene, CDR1 is SGHRS and CDR2 is YFSETQ. The CDR3 DNA follows: TGCGCCAGCACGCCGGAGACGATGGGCACTGAAGCTTTCTTT. Its translation is CASTPETMGTEAFF. The variable domain in full, completed from reference TRBV5-1 and TRBJ1-1, reads KAGVTQTPRYLIKTRGQQVTLSCSPISGHRSVSWYQQTPGQGLQFLFEYFSETQRNKGNFPGRFSGRQFSNSRSEMNVSTLELGDSALYLCASTPETMGTEAFFGQGTRLTVV.

V is TRBV7-2 and J is TRBJ1-5; D remains unclear. Between the trimmed V and J ends, which lost 0 bases and 0 bases, there was a span of 9 bases. This CDR3 spans 16 amino acids. Looked up from germline, CDR1 is SGHTA and CDR2 is FQGNSA. The CDR3 nucleotides are TGTGCCAGCAGCTTAGCAGGGCCTTATAGCAATCAGCCCCAGCATTTT. This encodes CASSLAGPYSNQPQHF.

V and J are TRBV20-1 and TRBJ2-2; weak D call: TRBD1 (6 bases). The ends were cut back, 3 bases at V and 4 bases at J, with 9 bases in the middle. Germline CDR1 and CDR2: DFQATT and SNEGSKA (reference sequence). This CDR3 has 13 residues. The CDR3 loop reads CSASPRGTGELFF. CDR3 bases: TGCAGTGCTAGTCCCAGGGGCACCGGGGAGCTGTTTTTT.